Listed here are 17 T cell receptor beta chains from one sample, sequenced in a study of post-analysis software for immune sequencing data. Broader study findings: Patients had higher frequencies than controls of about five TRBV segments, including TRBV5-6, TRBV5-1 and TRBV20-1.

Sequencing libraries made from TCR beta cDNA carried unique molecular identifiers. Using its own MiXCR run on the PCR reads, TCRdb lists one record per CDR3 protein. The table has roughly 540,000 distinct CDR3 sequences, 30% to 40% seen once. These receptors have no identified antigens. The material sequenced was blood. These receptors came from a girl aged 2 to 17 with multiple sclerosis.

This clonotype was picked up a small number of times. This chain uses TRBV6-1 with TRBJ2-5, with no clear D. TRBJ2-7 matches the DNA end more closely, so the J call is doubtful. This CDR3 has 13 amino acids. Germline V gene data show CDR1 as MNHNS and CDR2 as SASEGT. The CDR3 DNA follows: TGTGCCAGCAGTGTCCAAGGTGTTTACGAGCAGTACTTC. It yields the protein CASSVQGVYEQYF.

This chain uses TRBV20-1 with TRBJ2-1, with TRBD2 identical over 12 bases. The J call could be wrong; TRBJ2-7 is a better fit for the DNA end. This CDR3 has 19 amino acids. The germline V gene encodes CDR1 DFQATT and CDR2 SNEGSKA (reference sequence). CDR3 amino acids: CSAREKTSGGFSSYNEQYF. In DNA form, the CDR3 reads TGCAGTGCTAGAGAAAAGACTAGCGGGGGATTTAGCTCCTACAATGAGCAGTACTTC.

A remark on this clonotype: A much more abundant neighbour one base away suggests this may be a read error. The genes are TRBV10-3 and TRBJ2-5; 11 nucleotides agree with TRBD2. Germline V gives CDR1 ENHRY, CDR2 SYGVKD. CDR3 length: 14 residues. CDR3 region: CAISSSGGQEPQYF. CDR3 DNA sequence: TGTGCCATCAGTTCTAGCGGGGGGCAAGAGCCCCAGTACTTC.

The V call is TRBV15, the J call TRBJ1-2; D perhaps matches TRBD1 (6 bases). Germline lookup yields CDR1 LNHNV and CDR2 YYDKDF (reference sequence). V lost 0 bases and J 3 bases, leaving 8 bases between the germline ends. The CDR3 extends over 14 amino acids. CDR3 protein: CATSRDPGDYGYTF. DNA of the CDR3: TGTGCCACCAGCAGAGACCCAGGGGACTATGGCTACACCTTC.

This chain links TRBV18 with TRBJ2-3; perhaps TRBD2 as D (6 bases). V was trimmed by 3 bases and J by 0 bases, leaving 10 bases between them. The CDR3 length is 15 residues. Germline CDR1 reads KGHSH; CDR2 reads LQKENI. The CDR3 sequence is CASSPEGPSTDTQYF. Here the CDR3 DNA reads TGTGCCAGCTCACCGGAGGGTCCGAGCACAGATACGCAGTATTTT.

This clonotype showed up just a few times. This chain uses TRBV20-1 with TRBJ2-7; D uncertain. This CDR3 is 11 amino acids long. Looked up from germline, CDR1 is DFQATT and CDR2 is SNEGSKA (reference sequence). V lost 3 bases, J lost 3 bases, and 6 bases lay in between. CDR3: CSASKGYEQYF. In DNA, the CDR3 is TGCAGTGCTAGCAAGGGCTACGAGCAGTACTTC.

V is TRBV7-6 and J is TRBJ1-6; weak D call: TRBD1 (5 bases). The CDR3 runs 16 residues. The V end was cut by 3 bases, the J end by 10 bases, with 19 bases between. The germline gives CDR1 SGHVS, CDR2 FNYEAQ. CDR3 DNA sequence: TGTGCCAGCAGCTTCCAGGGCATCCCCGGGCGATCACCCCTCCACTTT. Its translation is CASSFQGIPGRSPLHF.

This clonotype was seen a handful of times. The CDR3 DNA follows: TGTGCCAGCAGTTACGACTACTCTGGAAACACCATATATTTT. This encodes CASSYDYSGNTIYF. The chain joins TRBV6-5 to TRBJ1-3; D ambiguous. CDR3 size: 14 residues. With 2 bases removed from V and 0 bases from J, the gap between germline ends came to 5 bases. Germline V CDR1 and CDR2: MNHEY, SVGAGI.

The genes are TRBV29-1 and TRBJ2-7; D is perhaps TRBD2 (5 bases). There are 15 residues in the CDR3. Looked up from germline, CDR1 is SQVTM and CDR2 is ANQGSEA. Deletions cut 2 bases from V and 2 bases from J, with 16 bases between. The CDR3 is CSVEHGRGNTYEQYF. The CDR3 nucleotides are TGCAGCGTTGAACATGGAAGAGGGAATACCTACGAGCAGTACTTC.

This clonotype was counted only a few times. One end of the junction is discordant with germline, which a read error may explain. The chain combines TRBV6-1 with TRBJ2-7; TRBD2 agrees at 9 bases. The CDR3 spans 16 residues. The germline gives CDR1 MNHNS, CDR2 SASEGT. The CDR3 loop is CASRTRRGGLSYGQYF. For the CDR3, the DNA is TGTGCCAGCAGGACTAGGCGGGGGGGCCTCTCCTACGGGCAGTACTTC.

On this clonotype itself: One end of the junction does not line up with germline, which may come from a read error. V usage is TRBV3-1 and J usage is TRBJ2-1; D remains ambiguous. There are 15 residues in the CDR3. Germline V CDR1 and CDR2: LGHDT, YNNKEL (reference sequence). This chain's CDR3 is CASSQGLFSYNEQFF. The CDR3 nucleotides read TGTGCCAGCAGTCAAGGTCTCTTCTCCTACAATGAGCAGTTCTTC.

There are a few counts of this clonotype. The CDR3 DNA reads TGCGCCAGCAGCTCGACAGGGAGGTCTGAAAAACTGTTTTTT. It encodes CASSSTGRSEKLFF. The chain has TRBV5-1 and TRBJ1-4, with 7 nucleotides matching TRBD1. CDR3 length: 14 residues. V was clipped by 3 bases and J by 7 bases; unmatched bases: 6. CDR1 is SGHRS and CDR2 is YFSETQ in the germline V gene.

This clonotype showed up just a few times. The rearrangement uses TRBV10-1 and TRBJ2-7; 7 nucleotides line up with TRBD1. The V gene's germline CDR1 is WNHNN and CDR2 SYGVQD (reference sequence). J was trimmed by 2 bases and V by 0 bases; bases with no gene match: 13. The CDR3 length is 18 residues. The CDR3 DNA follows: TGCGCCAGCAGTGAGTCCCACAGGGGAAAGGCCCTGGCCTACGAGCAGTACTTC. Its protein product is CASSESHRGKALAYEQYF.

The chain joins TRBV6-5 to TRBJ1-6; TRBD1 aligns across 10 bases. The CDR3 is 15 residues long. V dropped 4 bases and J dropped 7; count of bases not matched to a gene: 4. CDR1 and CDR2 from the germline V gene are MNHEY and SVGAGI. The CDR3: CASSWGDRGNSPLHF. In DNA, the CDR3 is TGTGCCAGCAGTTGGGGGGACAGGGGAAATTCACCCCTCCACTTT.

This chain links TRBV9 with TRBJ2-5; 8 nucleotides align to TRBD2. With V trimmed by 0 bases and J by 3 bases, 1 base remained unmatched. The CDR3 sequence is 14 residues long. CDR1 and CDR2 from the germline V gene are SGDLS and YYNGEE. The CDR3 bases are TGTGCCAGCAGCGTAGGTAGCGGGGAAGAGACCCAGTACTTC. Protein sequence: CASSVGSGEETQYF.

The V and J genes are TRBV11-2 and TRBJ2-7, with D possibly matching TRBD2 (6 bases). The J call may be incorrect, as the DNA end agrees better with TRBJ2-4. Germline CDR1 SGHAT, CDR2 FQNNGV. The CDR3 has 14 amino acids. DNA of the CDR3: TGTGCCAGCAGCCCCCTGGAGGGGCCGGACATTCAGTACTTC. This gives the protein CASSPLEGPDIQYF.

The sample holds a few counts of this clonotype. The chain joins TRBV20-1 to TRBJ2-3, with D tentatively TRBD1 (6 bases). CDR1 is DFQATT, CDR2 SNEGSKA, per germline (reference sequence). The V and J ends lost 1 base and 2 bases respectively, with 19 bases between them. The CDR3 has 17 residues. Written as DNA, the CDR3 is TGCAGTGCTAGAGTTTTAGGACAGAGTGGGCTCACAGATACGCAGTATTTT. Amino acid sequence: CSARVLGQSGLTDTQYF.